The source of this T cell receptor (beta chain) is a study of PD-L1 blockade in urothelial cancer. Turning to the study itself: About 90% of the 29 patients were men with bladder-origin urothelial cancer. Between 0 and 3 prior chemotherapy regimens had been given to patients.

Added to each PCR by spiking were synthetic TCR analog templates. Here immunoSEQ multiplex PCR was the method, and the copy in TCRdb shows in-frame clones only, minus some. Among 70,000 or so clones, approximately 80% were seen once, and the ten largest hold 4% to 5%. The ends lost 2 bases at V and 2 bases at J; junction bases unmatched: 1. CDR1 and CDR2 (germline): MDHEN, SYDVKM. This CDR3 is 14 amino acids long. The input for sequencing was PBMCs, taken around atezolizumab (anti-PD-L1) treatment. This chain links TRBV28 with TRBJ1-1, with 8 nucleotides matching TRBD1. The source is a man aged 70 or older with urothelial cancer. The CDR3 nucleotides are TGTGCCAGCAGTTTACAGGGGGCCAACACTGAAGCTTTCTTT. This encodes CASSLQGANTEAFF.